This paragraph reports one T cell receptor beta chain. The sample comes from a study of shared clonotypes between healthy human individuals. The CDR3 sequence is 15 residues long. V was pared by 3 bases and J by 0 bases, with 2 bases of the junction left unmatched. Germline CDR1 reads SGHRS; CDR2 reads YFSETQ. In replicate PCRs of sorted subsets, roughly 190 ng DNA, approximately 28,000 T cell genomes, was used. Data came from immunoSEQ multiplex PCR; TCRdb stores just in-frame clones and leaves some out. This table has about 2.4 million clones, 80% to 95% appearing once. Negatively enriched CD4+ T cells were divided by CD45RA into naive and memory.

The sequencing sample was made of naive CD4+ T cells from PBMCs. Subset given: CD45RA+ positively selected. The receptor was derived from a young man in good health. Some clones in this sample may be carry-over from other donors' samples. The chain links TRBV5-1 to TRBJ1-2; 10 positions match TRBD1. The CDR3: CASSSTGGANYGYTF. CDR3 coding DNA: TGCGCCAGCAGCTCGACAGGGGGCGCTAACTATGGCTACACCTTC.